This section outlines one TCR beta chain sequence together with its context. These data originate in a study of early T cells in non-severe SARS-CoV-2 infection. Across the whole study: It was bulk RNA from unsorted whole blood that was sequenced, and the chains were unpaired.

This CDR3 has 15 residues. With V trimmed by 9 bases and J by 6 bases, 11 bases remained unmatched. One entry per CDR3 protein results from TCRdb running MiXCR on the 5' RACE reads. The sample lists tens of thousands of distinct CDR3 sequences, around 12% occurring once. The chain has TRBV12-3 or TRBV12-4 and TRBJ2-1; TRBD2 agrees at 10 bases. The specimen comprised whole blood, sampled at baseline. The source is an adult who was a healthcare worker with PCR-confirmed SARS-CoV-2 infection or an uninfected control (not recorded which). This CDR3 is CASNSLAGGRNEQFF. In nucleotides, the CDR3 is TGTGCCAGTAACTCATTAGCGGGGGGACGCAATGAGCAGTTCTTC.